The sequence of this T cell receptor (beta chain) was determined in a study of blood T cells in healthy people across ages (dated by TCRdb to about 2015). Background for the entire study: In model experiments, roughly one uniquely barcoded TCR beta cDNA molecule per two T cells was captured by template switching. Four age groups were formed from the donors: young (average roughly 16 years), middle-aged (approximately 40), aged (62) and long-lived (around 82). Two additional independent replicas of 1 million unique cDNA reads from the same blood draw were analyzed for two donors (one aged 18 to 30 and one aged 80 or older). Using deep sequencing normalized with unique cDNA molecular identifiers, the study measured how TCR beta repertoire diversity changes with age.

The library was prepared using 5' RACE. Sequencing relied on an Illumina HiSeq 2500. A second PCR of 7 to 11 cycles was performed with a sample-barcoded 5' primer and a J-beta primer mix. A template-switch 5' adaptor carrying 12 random nucleotides introduced a unique molecular identifier onto each TCR beta cDNA molecule. Each sample yielded at least 2.5 million CDR3-containing paired-end reads. First-strand cDNA synthesis was performed from all RNA using the Mint cDNA synthesis kit, with priming by a TRBC-specific oligonucleotide. All cDNA was treated with uracil-DNA glycosylase and then went through a first 18-cycle PCR with the universal primers M1SS and BC2_uni_R. Concerning the study's data processing: Each sample was normalized by randomly selecting 1 million high-quality reads, each carrying a distinct molecular identifier. Reads sharing molecular identifiers were discarded rather than binned into consensus sequences. MiTCR, with a Q25 quality threshold and the strictest error-elimination algorithm, was used for CDR3 identification, clonotype clustering and error correction. A nonparametric unseen species model with Euler transformation was used to estimate a lower bound on total TCR beta diversity. TCRdb ran its own pipeline on the public reads, namely fastp trimming at Q25 and MiXCR clone calling, and kept in-frame beta chains. Identical CDR3 proteins give one entry, which carries the most common genes and DNA. In this record, the V and J calls reflect TCRdb's handling and not the investigators' own analysis. This sample comprises hundreds of thousands of distinct CDR3 sequences, 25% of them detected only once. The top ten hold more than 8.5% of the sample.

The donors were some 39 Caucasian individuals from Russia, aged roughly 6 to 90 years, who were systemically healthy. Ten milliliters of peripheral blood were drawn from each donor into EDTA-treated Vacutainer tubes. Ficoll-Paque density-gradient centrifugation was used to isolate PBMCs, with at least 6.5 million obtained per sample. Trizol reagent was used to extract total RNA from the PBMCs, yielding at least 5 micrograms per sample. Naive CD45RAhigh/CD27high T cell percentages were measured by flow cytometry on a PBMC aliquot from every donor. Study-wide findings and limitations: As age increased, observed TCR beta diversity per million T cells dropped in a roughly linear way, and a significant reduction was already evident by age around 41. A strong correlation was found between observed TCR beta diversity and the percentage of naive T cells measured by flow cytometry. The long-lived group showed more naive CD4+ T cells, fewer expanded clones and increased TCR diversity than the aged group, suggesting age selection. Estimates of total diversity based on one million sequenced T cells were regarded as lower bounds and as underestimates. Because profiling used bulk unsorted PBMCs, naive and antigen-experienced compartments could not be compared conclusively. Because donor CMV infection status was unknown, age-related changes in expanded clonotypes were potentially confounded.

As regards this clonotype: This receptor's antigen is unknown. The sample holds no much larger clone one base away, and base qualities are not on file.

The germline V gene (reference sequence) yields MNHEY for CDR1 and SMNVEV for CDR2. The CDR3, from cysteine to phenylalanine, totals 15 residues. The only DNA kept is the CDR3, 45 bases in frame from the first base. Clipping removes 4 bases from V and 4 bases from J, with 8 as the unmatched junction base count. These data were likewise used in another study, on T cells of mothers and their children. As noted in the second study: The donors were nine systemically healthy Caucasian individuals, made up of three mothers and their six children. cDNA synthesis consumed the entire amount of extracted RNA, loaded at about 1.5 ug RNA in each 15 ul reaction. In the second PCR, the M1S primer introduced both the sample barcodes and 2-4 random nucleotides. Each mother yielded over 8.5 million TCR beta CDR3 reads and each child about 3 million reads. Thymic selection shapes the output of TCR recombination in a similar way in related and unrelated pairs, and inherited differences have a minor effect. Normalized repertoire overlap was always found to be slightly, but never significantly, higher in related mother-child pairs than in unrelated mother-child pairs. No persistent microchimeric T cell clones were detected, at a sensitivity of roughly 93 clones per million clonotypes. The study used deep NGS to compare TCR beta repertoires of mothers and children, seeking features distinguishing related mother-child pairs from unrelated individuals. On average, the children were roughly 10 +/- 4 years old, while the mothers were about 37 +/- 4 years old. After adapters were ligated using NEBNext reagents, the libraries underwent 100+100 nt paired-end sequencing on an Illumina HiSeq 2000. To prevent cross-contamination, the mother and child libraries were prepared one month apart and sequenced in separate runs. For each donor, somewhere between about 450,000 and 2,000,000 distinct TCR beta clonotypes were identified. Naive TCR beta clonotypes were estimated from low-frequency clonotypes matched to each donor's FACS-determined naive share, without sorting.

The rearranged chain carries TRBV27 and TRBJ1-2, and 8 junctional nucleotides match TRBD1. The specimen sequenced was blood. This TCR was recovered from a boy younger than 18 in good health. The CDR3 amino acid sequence is: CASSSLDRGRYGYTF. In nucleotide form, the sequence is TGTGCCAGCAGTTCCCTCGACAGGGGTCGCTATGGCTACACCTTC.